The 3 T cell receptor beta chains below were found in one sample sequenced in a study of control samples from healthy donors and cancer patients. Only in-frame clones appear in the TCRdb table, and some are missing; sequencing was by immunoSEQ multiplex PCR. The sample has approximately 140,000 clones, 94% seen once; the top ten hold around 12%. Sequencing input: blood. The receptors were sampled from a man aged 35 to 55 in good health.

The V gene is TRBV5-5, the J gene TRBJ1-2; D gene unclear. V lost 4 bases, J lost 0 bases, and 16 bases lay in between. Germline-derived CDR1 and CDR2 are SGHKS and YYEKEE (reference sequence). This CDR3 spans 16 amino acids. The CDR3 coding sequence is TGTGCCAGCAGCCTATCATCGGCAGGTTCTAACTATGGCTACACCTTC. Encoded protein: CASSLSSAGSNYGYTF.

The chain employs TRBV9 and TRBJ2-5; TRBD2 matches 10 bases. Unmatched junction bases numbered 7, after V lost 3 bases and J lost 2 bases. Per the germline V gene, CDR1 is SGDLS and CDR2 is YYNGEE. The CDR3 loop spans 16 amino acids. The chain's CDR3 is CASSATSGAFQETQYF. The CDR3 DNA reads TGTGCCAGCAGCGCCACTAGCGGGGCTTTTCAAGAGACCCAGTACTTC.

The genes are TRBV7-2 and TRBJ2-3, with TRBD2 matching 11 bases. This CDR3 region has 14 residues. Looked up from germline, CDR1 is SGHTA and CDR2 is FQGNSA. J was trimmed by 7 bases and V by 5 bases; bases with no gene match: 5. The CDR3 is CASSLTSGGNTQYF. The CDR3 DNA is TGTGCCAGCAGCCTAACTAGCGGGGGAAATACGCAGTATTTT.